A selection of T cell receptor beta chains follows, all from one sample in a study of blood T cell repertoires in COVID-19. Produced via immunoSEQ multiplex PCR; TCRdb's table is partial and in-frame only. In the table there are about 100,000 clones, 92% of which are singletons. Sequencing was carried out using peripheral blood. The receptors come from a man between 65 and 85 years old with acute or convalescent COVID-19. Both conserved end residues are part of each CDR3. The order of the fields is V gene, D gene, clone size, J gene, CDR3 DNA, CDR3 protein. The D gene is left open where the match is weak. Clone size appears in some rows only: once, few, many, or a class for an expanded clone.

v_gene: TRBV5-4
d_gene: NA
abundance: NA
j_gene: TRBJ2-1
CDR3nt: TGTGCCAGCAGCTTGGGGGGCCTCAATGAGCAGTTCTTC
CDR3aa: CASSLGGLNEQFF

v_gene: TRBV9
d_gene: TRBD2
abundance: NA
j_gene: TRBJ2-3
CDR3nt: TGTGCCAGCAGCACCCCGGGACTAGCGGGAGCAGATACGCAGTATTTT
CDR3aa: CASSTPGLAGADTQYF

v_gene: TRBV27
d_gene: NA
abundance: NA
j_gene: TRBJ2-1
CDR3nt: TGTGCCAGCACCCAAGGGGGAACCTACAATGAGCAGTTCTTC
CDR3aa: CASTQGGTYNEQFF

v_gene: TRBV12-3/TRBV12-4
d_gene: NA
abundance: NA
j_gene: TRBJ1-3
CDR3nt: TGTGCCAGCAGCCGGGGAGGGGCTAACACCATATATTTT
CDR3aa: CASSRGGANTIYF

v_gene: TRBV7-8
d_gene: NA
abundance: once
j_gene: TRBJ1-6
CDR3nt: TGTGCCAGCAGCTTAGGGCAGTCATCACCCCTCCACTTT
CDR3aa: CASSLGQSSPLHF

v_gene: TRBV30
d_gene: NA
abundance: NA
j_gene: TRBJ1-6
CDR3nt: TGTGCCTGGAGTGTACGAGGGGGTTCATCCTATAATTCACCCCTCCACTTT
CDR3aa: CAWSVRGGSSYNSPLHF

v_gene: TRBV9
d_gene: TRBD1
abundance: NA
j_gene: TRBJ1-1
CDR3nt: TGTGCCAGCAGCAAACAGGGGGTCGCTGAAGCTTTCTTT
CDR3aa: CASSKQGVAEAFF

v_gene: TRBV7-2
d_gene: NA
abundance: NA
j_gene: TRBJ1-6
CDR3nt: TGTGCCAGCAGCTTATTTCCAGGGGCAGGTAATTCACCCCTCCACTTT
CDR3aa: CASSLFPGAGNSPLHF

v_gene: TRBV5-5
d_gene: NA
abundance: few
j_gene: TRBJ2-3
CDR3nt: TGTGCCACTAGCGTCCAGGGGGTCCCCTTTGATACGCAGTATTTT
CDR3aa: CATSVQGVPFDTQYF

v_gene: TRBV7-9
d_gene: NA
abundance: once
j_gene: TRBJ1-1
CDR3nt: TGTGCCAGCAGCCCCCTAATGAACACTGAAGCTTTCTTT
CDR3aa: CASSPLMNTEAFF

v_gene: TRBV5-8
d_gene: TRBD2
abundance: few
j_gene: TRBJ2-1
CDR3nt: TGTGCCAGCAGCTTGGCGGGACTAGCGGACTCCTACAATGAGCAGTTCTTC
CDR3aa: CASSLAGLADSYNEQFF

v_gene: TRBV6-5
d_gene: TRBD1
abundance: NA
j_gene: TRBJ1-5
CDR3nt: TGTGCCAGCGCGACAGGGGGTAGCAATCAGCCCCAGCATTTT
CDR3aa: CASATGGSNQPQHF

v_gene: TRBV7-9
d_gene: TRBD1
abundance: NA
j_gene: TRBJ2-2
CDR3nt: TGTGCCAGCAGCCCGTGGACAGGGGGCGTAACGGGGGAGCTGTTTTTT
CDR3aa: CASSPWTGGVTGELFF

v_gene: TRBV3-1/TRBV3-2
d_gene: NA
abundance: NA
j_gene: TRBJ1-5
CDR3nt: TGTGCCAGCAGCCAGGCGGTGGGCAATCAGCCCCAGCATTTT
CDR3aa: CASSQAVGNQPQHF

v_gene: TRBV18
d_gene: NA
abundance: few
j_gene: TRBJ1-1
CDR3nt: TGTGCCAGCTCTCCGAGGGAAACCGGGAACACTGAAGCTTTCTTT
CDR3aa: CASSPRETGNTEAFF

v_gene: TRBV18
d_gene: TRBD2
abundance: NA
j_gene: TRBJ2-1
CDR3nt: TGTGCCAGCTCACCACCTAGCGGGAGGAGGAATGAGCAGTTCTTC
CDR3aa: CASSPPSGRRNEQFF

v_gene: TRBV11-3
d_gene: NA
abundance: NA
j_gene: TRBJ2-5
CDR3nt: TGTGCCAGCAGCGTTACTCGTCGGTACCAAGAGACCCAGTACTTC
CDR3aa: CASSVTRRYQETQYF

v_gene: TRBV28
d_gene: TRBD1
abundance: NA
j_gene: TRBJ1-6
CDR3nt: TGTGCCAGCAGTTTATATGGACAGGGCTTTAATTCACCCCTCCACTTT
CDR3aa: CASSLYGQGFNSPLHF

v_gene: TRBV2
d_gene: TRBD1
abundance: NA
j_gene: TRBJ1-6
CDR3nt: TGTGCCAGCAAACCGGGACAGGGTAGAAGGGCGAATAATTCACCCCTCCACTTT
CDR3aa: CASKPGQGRRANNSPLHF

v_gene: TRBV5-1
d_gene: TRBD2
abundance: NA
j_gene: TRBJ2-3
CDR3nt: TGCGCCAGCAAAGGGGATAGCGGGAGTTCAGATACGCAGTATTTT
CDR3aa: CASKGDSGSSDTQYF

v_gene: TRBV7-3
d_gene: TRBD1
abundance: once
j_gene: TRBJ1-6
CDR3nt: TGTGCCAGCAGCTTAAAGGCAGGGGGAGAAGTTAATTCACCCCTCCACTTT
CDR3aa: CASSLKAGGEVNSPLHF

v_gene: TRBV11-2
d_gene: TRBD1
abundance: NA
j_gene: TRBJ1-5
CDR3nt: TGTGCCAGCAGCGGAGGGACAGGGGGCTTTCAGCCCCAGCATTTT
CDR3aa: CASSGGTGGFQPQHF

v_gene: TRBV10-3
d_gene: NA
abundance: NA
j_gene: TRBJ2-7
CDR3nt: TGTGCCATCAGTGCCGGGACACCAGTTTACGAGCAGTACTTC
CDR3aa: CAISAGTPVYEQYF

v_gene: TRBV23-1
d_gene: TRBD1
abundance: NA
j_gene: TRBJ2-5
CDR3nt: TGCGCCAGCAGTCCTCTGACAGGGGCCGCCCTCCAAGAGACCCAGTACTTC
CDR3aa: CASSPLTGAALQETQYF

v_gene: TRBV11-2
d_gene: TRBD1
abundance: NA
j_gene: TRBJ2-7
CDR3nt: TGTGCCAGCAGCTTAGACCATTGGGGGACAGGCTTATACGAGCAGTACTTC
CDR3aa: CASSLDHWGTGLYEQYF

v_gene: TRBV5-1
d_gene: TRBD1
abundance: NA
j_gene: TRBJ2-7
CDR3nt: TGCGCCAGCAGCTGGGGACAGGGTCCCTACGAGCAGTACTTC
CDR3aa: CASSWGQGPYEQYF

v_gene: TRBV27
d_gene: TRBD1
abundance: NA
j_gene: TRBJ2-5
CDR3nt: TGTGCCAGCAGTCCGCCACAGGGGGCGGAAGGGCAAGAGACCCAGTACTTC
CDR3aa: CASSPPQGAEGQETQYF

v_gene: TRBV5-1
d_gene: NA
abundance: NA
j_gene: TRBJ1-2
CDR3nt: TGCGCCAGCAGCTTGGGGACAGCGACTAACTATGGCTACACCTTC
CDR3aa: CASSLGTATNYGYTF

v_gene: TRBV6-5
d_gene: TRBD2
abundance: NA
j_gene: TRBJ2-7
CDR3nt: TGTGCCAGCAGTTACGCGGGGGGGCCGGACTCCTACGAGCAGTACTTC
CDR3aa: CASSYAGGPDSYEQYF

v_gene: TRBV29-1
d_gene: NA
abundance: once
j_gene: TRBJ1-2
CDR3nt: TGCAGCGCCCTACAGGATGGCTACACCTTC
CDR3aa: CSALQDGYTF

v_gene: TRBV9
d_gene: NA
abundance: NA
j_gene: TRBJ1-1
CDR3nt: TGTGCCAGCAGCTTTACAGCCAACACTGAAGCTTTCTTT
CDR3aa: CASSFTANTEAFF

v_gene: TRBV7-2
d_gene: NA
abundance: NA
j_gene: TRBJ1-3
CDR3nt: TGTGCCAGCAGCTTAATAGCCCAGAGCTCTGGAAACACCATATATTTT
CDR3aa: CASSLIAQSSGNTIYF

v_gene: TRBV3-1/TRBV3-2
d_gene: NA
abundance: NA
j_gene: TRBJ1-2
CDR3nt: TGTGCCAGCAGCCAGGGGGGGTATGGCTACACCTTC
CDR3aa: CASSQGGYGYTF

v_gene: TRBV3-1/TRBV3-2
d_gene: NA
abundance: NA
j_gene: TRBJ1-4
CDR3nt: TGTGCCAGCAGCCTTTCCGGGGTCGAAAAACTGTTTTTT
CDR3aa: CASSLSGVEKLFF

v_gene: TRBV7-8
d_gene: TRBD1
abundance: NA
j_gene: TRBJ1-1
CDR3nt: TGTGCCAGCAGCTCCTGGACAGGGCGCACTGAAGCTTTCTTT
CDR3aa: CASSSWTGRTEAFF

v_gene: TRBV9
d_gene: NA
abundance: NA
j_gene: TRBJ2-2
CDR3nt: TGTGCCAGCAGCGCACCCCATCGACAGATTGACACCGGGGAGCTGTTTTTT
CDR3aa: CASSAPHRQIDTGELFF

v_gene: TRBV6-5
d_gene: NA
abundance: few
j_gene: TRBJ1-1
CDR3nt: TGTGCCAGCAGTCTTAACAAGAACACTGAAGCTTTCTTT
CDR3aa: CASSLNKNTEAFF

v_gene: TRBV12-3/TRBV12-4
d_gene: TRBD2
abundance: NA
j_gene: TRBJ2-4
CDR3nt: TGTGCCAGCAGGGGGACTAGCACCAACATTCAGTACTTC
CDR3aa: CASRGTSTNIQYF

v_gene: TRBV2
d_gene: TRBD1
abundance: NA
j_gene: TRBJ1-2
CDR3nt: TGTGCCAGCAGTCGGGACAGAGCTAACTATGGCTACACCTTC
CDR3aa: CASSRDRANYGYTF

v_gene: TRBV6-1
d_gene: NA
abundance: NA
j_gene: TRBJ1-1
CDR3nt: TGTGCCAGCAGTGAAGGGGCAGCCAACACTGAAGCTTTCTTT
CDR3aa: CASSEGAANTEAFF

v_gene: TRBV7-2
d_gene: NA
abundance: NA
j_gene: TRBJ2-2
CDR3nt: TGTGCCAGCAGCTCAGACTGGACCGGGGAGCTGTTTTTT
CDR3aa: CASSSDWTGELFF

v_gene: TRBV7-9
d_gene: TRBD1
abundance: NA
j_gene: TRBJ1-1
CDR3nt: TGTGCCAGCAGCTTAGGCAGGACAGGGAACACTGAAGCTTTCTTT
CDR3aa: CASSLGRTGNTEAFF

v_gene: TRBV7-2
d_gene: NA
abundance: few
j_gene: TRBJ1-1
CDR3nt: TGTGCCAGCAGCAAAGACAGCCTGAACACTGAAGCTTTCTTT
CDR3aa: CASSKDSLNTEAFF

v_gene: TRBV24-1
d_gene: TRBD2
abundance: NA
j_gene: TRBJ2-3
CDR3nt: TGTGCCACCAGGGGATGGGGAGGGAGCACAGATACGCAGTATTTT
CDR3aa: CATRGWGGSTDTQYF

v_gene: TRBV19
d_gene: NA
abundance: NA
j_gene: TRBJ1-3
CDR3nt: TGTGCCAGTAGTTGGGGCCCGTTCTCTGGAAACACCATATATTTT
CDR3aa: CASSWGPFSGNTIYF

v_gene: TRBV30
d_gene: TRBD1
abundance: NA
j_gene: TRBJ2-5
CDR3nt: TGTGCCTGGACCTTCGGACAGGCTATGGACCAGTACTTC
CDR3aa: CAWTFGQAMDQYF

v_gene: TRBV7-9
d_gene: NA
abundance: once
j_gene: TRBJ1-5
CDR3nt: TGTGCCAGCAGCTTAGCAGGGGGACGGAATCAGCCCCAGCATTTT
CDR3aa: CASSLAGGRNQPQHF

v_gene: TRBV29-1
d_gene: NA
abundance: NA
j_gene: TRBJ1-3
CDR3nt: TGCAGCGTGGTTCGGGACTCTGGAAACACCATATATTTT
CDR3aa: CSVVRDSGNTIYF

v_gene: TRBV21-1
d_gene: NA
abundance: NA
j_gene: TRBJ1-2
CDR3nt: TGTGCCAGCAGCATCCAGGGGACTAGCTATGGCTACACCTTC
CDR3aa: CASSIQGTSYGYTF